This is a list of T cell receptor beta chains from one sample in a study of T cells in Graves' hyperthyroidism and ophthalmopathy. TCRdb ran MiXCR on the multiplex PCR reads and lists one entry per CDR3 protein. This sample has a few hundred thousand distinct CDR3 sequences, with 13% to 15% found just once. Source material: blood. The receptor set was obtained from a woman between 35 and 50 years old with Graves' hyperthyroidism. The CDR3 runs from the conserved cysteine through the conserved F or W. D genes are given only for firm matches. Expanded clones get a size class; other rows say once, few or many, or leave the size out.

d_call,j_call,clone_size,v_call,cdr3_nt,cdr3_aa
TRBD1,TRBJ1-2,NA,TRBV9,TGTGCCAGCAGCGTAGGGGATAGGGGGCCAGATGGCTACACCTTC,CASSVGDRGPDGYTF
TRBD1,TRBJ1-5,many,TRBV12-3/TRBV12-4,TGTGCCAGCAGTCCACAGGGGAAACAGCCCCAGCATTTT,CASSPQGKQPQHF
TRBD2,TRBJ2-1,NA,TRBV5-8,TGTGCCAGCAGCGCCTCGGGACTAGCGGGAGACGAGCAGTTCTTC,CASSASGLAGDEQFF
TRBD1,TRBJ1-1,many,TRBV24-1,TGTGCCACCAGTGACCGAGACAGGGGGATTACTGAAGCTTTCTTT,CATSDRDRGITEAFF
TRBD2,TRBJ2-1,many,TRBV12-3/TRBV12-4,TGTGCCAGCAGTTTAGTCGTCACTAGCGGGAGCTCCTACAATGAGCAGTTCTTC,CASSLVVTSGSSYNEQFF
NA,TRBJ2-6,NA,TRBV20-1,TGCAGTGCTGCTCTAGGATCGGCTGGGGCCAACGTCCTGACTTTC,CSAALGSAGANVLTF
TRBD1,TRBJ1-5,many,TRBV20-1,TGCAGTGCTAGAGCGGGTACAGGGGGCCGCAATCAGCCCCAGCATTTT,CSARAGTGGRNQPQHF
NA,TRBJ2-5,many,TRBV30,TGTGCCTGGAGTTCCCTCCTGTCCATAAAGACCCAGTACTTC,CAWSSLLSIKTQYF
NA,TRBJ2-7,many,TRBV2,TGTGCCAGCAGTGCGGAACAGGGTTGGAGGTACGAGCAGTACTTC,CASSAEQGWRYEQYF
NA,TRBJ1-5,many,TRBV27,TGTGCCAGCAGTTTATGGGGGACTCAGCCCCAGCATTTT,CASSLWGTQPQHF
NA,TRBJ2-3,many,TRBV18,TGTGCCATCCCCCGAGGGCGTAGCACAGATACGCAGTATTTT,CAIPRGRSTDTQYF
TRBD1,TRBJ2-1,NA,TRBV6-1,TGTGCCAGCACATCGGACAGGGGTTACAATGAGCAGTTCTTC,CASTSDRGYNEQFF
NA,TRBJ2-7,many,TRBV15,TGTGCCACCAGCAGAGCGGGGCAGGGTCCCTACGAGCAGTACTTC,CATSRAGQGPYEQYF
NA,TRBJ2-3,many,TRBV29-1,TGCAGCGTTATGAGAGTGAGCACAGATACGCAGTATTTT,CSVMRVSTDTQYF
TRBD2,TRBJ2-7,many,TRBV7-9,TGTGCCAGCAGCTCAGGACTAGCGGAGCCCAGCGAGCAGTACTTC,CASSSGLAEPSEQYF
TRBD2,TRBJ2-7,many,TRBV11-3,TGTGCCAGCGCAGTAGCGGGAGCTTACGAGCAGTACTTC,CASAVAGAYEQYF
TRBD2,TRBJ2-5,many,TRBV6-5,TGTGCCAGCAGTTACTCGGCCCCGCGAACGGAAGTAGCGGGAGGGCCGGGAGAGACCCAGTACTTC,CASSYSAPRTEVAGGPGETQYF
TRBD2,TRBJ2-1,many,TRBV5-1,TGCGCCAGCAGCACCACCATAGCGGGAGTTATGGATGAGCAGTTCTTC,CASSTTIAGVMDEQFF
NA,TRBJ2-4,NA,TRBV20-1,TGCAGTGCTGGAACGGCGCTACAGTACTTC,CSAGTALQYF
NA,TRBJ2-7,many,TRBV27,TGTGCCAGCAGTTTCCCCGAGCAGTACTTC,CASSFPEQYF
TRBD2,TRBJ2-3,NA,TRBV30,TGTGCCTGGAGAGCGGGAGGGCTTTCGGATACGCAGTATTTT,CAWRAGGLSDTQYF
NA,TRBJ2-1,many,TRBV11-3,TGTGCCAGCAGCTTTAGGGTCAGGGTGTCCTACAATGAGCAGTTCTTC,CASSFRVRVSYNEQFF
TRBD2,TRBJ2-1,many,TRBV3-1,TGTGCCAGCAGCCAAGATGGGGGGTGGACTCCCGGGGGGTCCTACAATGAGCAGTTCTTC,CASSQDGGWTPGGSYNEQFF
TRBD2,TRBJ2-2,many,TRBV6-1,TGTGCCAGCAACCGACTAGCGGGAGTTACCGGGGAGCTGTTTTTT,CASNRLAGVTGELFF
NA,TRBJ2-1,many,TRBV24-1,TGTGCCACCAGTGAAAACAATGAGCAGTTCTTC,CATSENNEQFF
TRBD1,TRBJ2-5,many,TRBV28,TGTGCCAGCAGTCTGACAGGGGGGGAGACCCAGTACTTC,CASSLTGGETQYF
TRBD1,TRBJ2-5,many,TRBV7-9,TGTGCCAGCAGCTCGGCAAGGACAGGTCGCCAAGAGACCCAGTACTTC,CASSSARTGRQETQYF
TRBD1,TRBJ2-5,few,TRBV7-9,TGTGCCAGCAGCTTATACACAGGGGGCCACGGGGTAGAGACCCAGTACTTC,CASSLYTGGHGVETQYF
NA,TRBJ2-7,many,TRBV7-2,TGTGCCAGCAGCTTAATGGGGGGAGTCTACGAGCAGTACTTC,CASSLMGGVYEQYF
TRBD1,TRBJ1-1,many,TRBV2,TGTGCCAGCAGAATGGGGACAGGGGGCTTTTTGAACACTGAAGCTTTCTTT,CASRMGTGGFLNTEAFF
NA,TRBJ1-4,NA,TRBV6-1,TGTGCCAGCAGTCCTCAGCCAACTAATGAAAAACTGTTTTTT,CASSPQPTNEKLFF
TRBD1,TRBJ2-1,many,TRBV20-1,TGCAGTGCTGAGACCGGGACAGGGGACCTTTTTGGGTACAATGAGCAGTTCTTC,CSAETGTGDLFGYNEQFF
NA,TRBJ2-1,many,TRBV2,TGTGCCAGCAGTGAAGCTCTGTGGGGAGACTCCTACAATGAGCAGTTCTTC,CASSEALWGDSYNEQFF